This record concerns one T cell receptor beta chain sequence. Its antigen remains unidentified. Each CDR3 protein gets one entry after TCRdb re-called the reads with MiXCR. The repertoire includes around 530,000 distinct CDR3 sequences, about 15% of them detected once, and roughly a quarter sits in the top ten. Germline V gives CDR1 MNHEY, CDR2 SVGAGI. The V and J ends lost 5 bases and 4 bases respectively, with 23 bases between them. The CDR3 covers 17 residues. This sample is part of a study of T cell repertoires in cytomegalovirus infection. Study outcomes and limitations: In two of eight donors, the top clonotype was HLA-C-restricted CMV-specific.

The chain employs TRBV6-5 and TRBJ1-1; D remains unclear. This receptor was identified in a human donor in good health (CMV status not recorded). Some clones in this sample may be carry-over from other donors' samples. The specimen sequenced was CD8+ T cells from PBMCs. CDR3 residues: CASSQIYTDEGGTEAFF. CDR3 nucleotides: TGTGCCAGCAGTCAAATCTACACTGACGAGGGCGGCACTGAAGCTTTCTTT.